These T cell receptor beta chains were read from a single sample in a study of graft-versus-host responses after intestinal transplantation. Measured with immunoSEQ multiplex PCR; TCRdb has only the in-frame clones, and not every one. The sample contains some 27,000 clones, around 95% of which appear only once. The sample in question was PBMCs, obtained roughly 29 days after intestinal transplant. The receptors originated from a human patient who received an intestinal transplant, so some T cells may come from the graft donor. Both conserved end residues are part of each CDR3. The order of the fields is CDR3 DNA, CDR3 protein, D gene, V gene, J gene, clone size. The D gene is left open where the match is weak. A row's size may be missing; if present it is once, few, many or a size class.

TGTGCCACCAGCAGAGGGACGAGAACTAACTATGGCTACACCTTC	CATSRGTRTNYGYTF	.	TRBV15	TRBJ1-2	.
TGCGCCAGCAGCTTCAGGGGGAACACTGAAGCTTTCTTT	CASSFRGNTEAFF	.	TRBV5-1	TRBJ1-1	once
TGTGCCAGCAGCCGGGGACTAGCGCCTTCCTACGAGCAGTACTTC	CASSRGLAPSYEQYF	TRBD2	TRBV6-1	TRBJ2-7	.
TGTGCCAGTAACCCCGGGACTTTTGGCTATGGCTACACCTTC	CASNPGTFGYGYTF	.	TRBV19	TRBJ1-2	.
TGCGCCAGCAAGCTCACTAGCGGTAGAGGCAATGAGCAGTTCTTC	CASKLTSGRGNEQFF	TRBD2	TRBV5-1	TRBJ2-1	.
TGCGCCAGCAGCCAAGATCCCCCTCTGGGCAGGTCCCTTTACAATGAGCAGTTCTTC	CASSQDPPLGRSLYNEQFF	.	TRBV4-1	TRBJ2-1	.
TGTGCCAGCTCACCACCGAGAACACCTAACCCAGGGGTTTCGTACAATGAGCAGTTCTTC	CASSPPRTPNPGVSYNEQFF	.	TRBV18	TRBJ2-1	once
TGTGCCAGCAGTGAATCATCGGGGGGGGGTTCACCCCTCCACTTT	CASSESSGGGSPLHF	.	TRBV25-1	TRBJ1-6	.
TGTGCCTGGAGTAAGGGCCCGAACACTGAAGCTTTCTTT	CAWSKGPNTEAFF	.	TRBV30	TRBJ1-1	.
TGTGCCAGTAGTATAGCTAGGCCACGGACCGGGGAGCTGTTTTTT	CASSIARPRTGELFF	.	TRBV19	TRBJ2-2	.
TGCAGTGCTAGAGGACCCGGGGAGCTGTTTTTT	CSARGPGELFF	.	TRBV20-1	TRBJ2-2	.
TGTGCCAGTAGTATAGGACAGGGGGTGGAAAATCAGCCCCAGCATTTT	CASSIGQGVENQPQHF	TRBD1	TRBV19	TRBJ1-5	.
TGCGCCAGCAGCCAAGATTTTGGGGGACAGGGGGCATTCGGGCAGTACTTC	CASSQDFGGQGAFGQYF	TRBD1	TRBV4-1	TRBJ2-7	.
TGTGCCAGCAGGCGAAACAGGGGAAACTATGGCTACACCTTC	CASRRNRGNYGYTF	TRBD1	TRBV9	TRBJ1-2	.
TGCACCAGCAGCCAAGCTAGTTCTTATACGCAGTATTTT	CTSSQASSYTQYF	.	TRBV1	TRBJ2-3	.
TGCGCCAGCAGCCACACATCGACTAGCGTCAATGAGCAGTTCTTC	CASSHTSTSVNEQFF	TRBD2	TRBV4-1	TRBJ2-1	once
TGTGCCAGCACCCAGGAAACCTATGGCTACACCTTC	CASTQETYGYTF	.	TRBV6-4	TRBJ1-2	.